One and the same sample provided the 32 T cell receptor beta chains below, sequenced in a study of post-analysis software for immune sequencing data. Libraries were made from TCR beta cDNA, and they carried unique molecular identifiers. MiXCR, applied by TCRdb to the PCR reads, yields one record per CDR3 protein. The sample contains 550,000 to 700,000 distinct CDR3 sequences, 44% of which appear only once. Which antigens these TCRs recognize remains unknown. Study-level points and caveats: TRBV5-6, TRBV5-1 and TRBV20-1 were among roughly 5 TRBV segments more frequent in patients than controls.

Sequenced: blood. The receptors shown here come from a girl under 18 with multiple sclerosis.

V usage is TRBV4-2 and J usage is TRBJ1-2; D is perhaps TRBD1 (6 bases). The germline CDR1 and CDR2 sequences are LGHNA and YNFKEQ. The CDR3 spans 14 residues. V was pared by 1 base and J by 4 bases, with 10 bases between. Written as DNA, the CDR3 is TGTGCCAGCAGCCAAGGAAAAGGGGGCTATGGCTACACCTTC. This translates into CASSQGKGGYGYTF.

The chain joins TRBV5-1 to TRBJ1-1; TRBD1 aligns across 8 bases. The CDR3 is made up of 18 amino acids. Germline V CDR1 and CDR2: SGHRS, YFSETQ. The ends lost 0 bases at V and 5 bases at J; junction bases unmatched: 15. CDR3 nucleotide sequence: TGCGCCAGCAGCTTGGGGTCAGGGGGCGCGACAGTACGGACTGAAGCTTTCTTT. Its protein product is CASSLGSGGATVRTEAFF.

The gene calls are TRBV12-3 or TRBV12-4 and TRBJ2-3; D gene ambiguous. The V and J ends lost 6 bases and 3 bases respectively, with 13 bases between them. CDR3 size: 14 residues. The CDR3 bases are TGTGCCAGCAGGGATTCCCATGGGACAGATACGCAGTATTTT. Its translation: CASRDSHGTDTQYF.

This clonotype was detected many times. This chain joins TRBV5-1 and TRBJ2-7; tentative D call: TRBD1 (5 bases). V gave up 5 bases and J gave up 3 bases, with 15 bases separating them. Germline assignment: CDR1 SGHRS and CDR2 YFSETQ. This CDR3 spans 14 amino acids. CDR3 nucleotides: TGCGCCAGCAGTCCCTACGATGACAGCTACGAGCAGTACTTC. It yields the protein CASSPYDDSYEQYF.

This clonotype was detected a few times. In DNA, the CDR3 is TGCAGCGCACTTGGGACAGGGGAGACCTATGGCTACACCTTC. Translating gives CSALGTGETYGYTF. The chain recombines TRBV29-1 with TRBJ1-2; 10 nucleotides align to TRBD1. V was clipped by 7 bases and J by 4 bases; unmatched bases: 9. This CDR3 has 14 amino acids. Germline assignment: CDR1 SQVTM and CDR2 ANQGSEA. Looking up the rest from reference TRBV29-1 and TRBJ1-2 gives the full variable domain: SAVISQKPSRDICQRGTSLTIQCQVDSQVTMMFWYRQQPGQSLTLIATANQGSEATYESGFVIDKFPISRPNLTFSTLTVSNMSPEDSSIYLCSALGTGETYGYTFGSGTRLTVV.

CDR3 sequence (DNA): TGTGCCAGCAGTTACTCGAAGGACAGGGAGTTCTATGGCTACACCTTC. This codes for CASSYSKDREFYGYTF. The chain joins TRBV6-5 to TRBJ1-2, with TRBD1 matching over 8 bases. Germline CDR1 is MNHEY and CDR2 is SVGAGI. The CDR3 extends over 16 amino acids. V lost 0 bases, J lost 4 bases, and 7 bases stayed unmatched.

This clonotype was counted a few times. The chain has TRBV5-1 and TRBJ2-1, with D possibly being TRBD2 (6 bases). CDR1 and CDR2 from the germline V gene are SGHRS and YFSETQ. V was cut by 0 bases and J by 5 bases, with 12 bases left in between. The CDR3 runs 15 residues. CDR3 sequence: CASSLGDSDDNEQFF. CDR3 bases: TGCGCCAGCAGCTTGGGGGACTCGGATGACAATGAGCAGTTCTTC.

The table lists this clonotype with a few counts. The rearrangement uses TRBV5-1 and TRBJ2-1; no clear D gene. The CDR3 extends over 13 amino acids. V was cut by 2 bases and J by 4 bases, with 7 bases left in between. The germline CDR1 and CDR2 sequences are SGHRS and YFSETQ. For the CDR3, the DNA is TGCGCCAGCAGCTTAGACCAATACAATGAGCAGTTCTTC. Its translation is CASSLDQYNEQFF.

The V and J genes are TRBV11-2 and TRBJ2-3, with a tentative D call TRBD1 (5 bases). The CDR3 loop spans 14 amino acids. The V and J ends lost 1 base and 6 bases respectively, with 11 bases between them. Germline CDR1 and CDR2: SGHAT and FQNNGV. As DNA, the CDR3 is TGTGCCAGCAGCTTAGTAGGTGGGGCGGATACGCAGTATTTT. As protein: CASSLVGGADTQYF.

This clonotype was seen once. The chain links TRBV12-3 or TRBV12-4 to TRBJ1-1; no firm D call. The CDR3 totals 14 residues. The V gene lost 3 bases and the J gene lost 1 base, with 9 bases spanning the gap. The CDR3 is CASSFRLTNTEAFF. The CDR3 DNA reads as TGTGCCAGCAGTTTTAGACTGACGAACACTGAAGCTTTCTTT.

At least ten counts were recorded for this clonotype. This chain connects TRBV12-3 or TRBV12-4 to TRBJ1-2, with D hard to call. V lost 5 bases and J lost 11, with 21 bases in between. This CDR3 contains 14 residues. The CDR3 protein is CASSPSGLSMGYTF. The CDR3 DNA follows: TGTGCCAGCAGTCCTTCTGGGTTATCTATGGGTTACACCTTC.

The genes are TRBV4-1 and TRBJ2-3; perhaps TRBD2 as D (6 bases). Germline V lookup: CDR1 MGHRA, CDR2 YSYEKL. CDR3 length: 15 amino acids. V shed 5 bases and J shed 0 bases, with 12 bases lying between them. The CDR3 loop is CASSEVGTSTDTQYF. Written as DNA, the CDR3 is TGCGCCAGCAGCGAAGTGGGGACTAGCACAGATACGCAGTATTTT.

The rearrangement joins TRBV5-1 to TRBJ1-2, with D unclear. Trimming cost V 3 bases and J 6 bases, with 15 bases left between them. The CDR3 totals 14 residues. Germline CDR1 and CDR2: SGHRS and YFSETQ. In nucleotides, the CDR3 is TGCGCCAGCAGCTCGAGGGCCTCGAGGGATGGCTACACCTTC. Translated, it gives CASSSRASRDGYTF.

The chain links TRBV7-8 to TRBJ2-3; 13 positions agree with TRBD2. The CDR3 has 15 residues. Trimming cost V 0 bases and J 9 bases; bases outside gene matches: 3. Germline V lookup: CDR1 SGHVS, CDR2 FQNEAQ. The CDR3 loop reads CASSLARLAGGTQYF. The CDR3, as DNA: TGTGCCAGCAGCTTAGCCCGACTAGCGGGAGGAACGCAGTATTTT.

This clonotype was picked up a small number of times. The chain uses TRBV3-1 and TRBJ2-3; the match to TRBD2 covers 9 bases. The CDR3 sequence is 16 residues long. V shed 4 bases, J shed 4 bases, and the junction held 9 bases outside the gene matches. Germline CDR1 LGHDT, CDR2 YNNKEL (reference sequence). CDR3 nucleotides: TGTGCCAGCAGCCTGCGACTAGCGGCGGGCGCAGATACGCAGTATTTT. Translated: CASSLRLAAGADTQYF.

The chain combines TRBV25-1 with TRBJ2-1; 10 nucleotides match TRBD2. The ends lost 4 bases at V and 3 bases at J; junction bases unmatched: 12. The germline CDR1 and CDR2 sequences are MGHDK and SYGVNS. The CDR3 length is 18 residues. CDR3 sequence: CASSGLGSGGAFYNEQFF. CDR3 bases: TGTGCCAGCAGTGGCCTAGGGAGCGGGGGGGCCTTCTACAATGAGCAGTTCTTC.

The V call is TRBV2, the J call TRBJ1-2; a weak D match, TRBD1 (5 bases). Germline CDR1 and CDR2: SNHLY and FYNNEI. This CDR3 is 12 amino acids long. Trimming left V 8 bases short and J 3 bases short, with 10 bases between. Written as DNA, the CDR3 is TGTGCCAGCGGGGACGGATACTATGGCTACACCTTC. Protein product: CASGDGYYGYTF. Looking up the rest from reference TRBV2 and TRBJ1-2 gives the full variable domain: EPEVTQTPSHQVTQMGQEVILRCVPISNHLYFYWYRQILGQKVEFLVSFYNNEISEKSEIFDDQFSVERPDGSNFTLKIRSTKLEDSAMYFCASGDGYYGYTFGSGTRLTVV.

The chain couples TRBV5-1 to TRBJ1-1, with D perhaps matching TRBD1 (6 bases). Trimming removed 0 bases at V and 1 base at J, with 7 bases between. CDR1 is SGHRS and CDR2 is YFSETQ in the germline V gene. The CDR3 consists of 14 residues. CDR3: CASSLVQGNTEAFF. The CDR3 coding sequence is TGCGCCAGCAGCTTGGTACAGGGGAACACTGAAGCTTTCTTT.

The CDR3 is CASSHRTSGRTDTQYF. The CDR3 DNA is TGTGCCAGCAGTCACCGGACTAGCGGGAGAACAGATACGCAGTATTTT. The rearrangement uses TRBV6-5 and TRBJ2-3, with 13 bases identical to TRBD2. This CDR3 spans 16 amino acids. The V gene end was trimmed by 5 bases and the J gene end by 3 bases; junction bases not matched to a gene: 5. Germline loops: CDR1 MNHEY, CDR2 SVGAGI.

The chain uses TRBV25-1 and TRBJ2-1, with TRBD2 identical over 10 bases. Trimming at V came to 4 bases and at J to 15 bases, leaving 6 bases not matched to a gene. The CDR3 loop spans 12 amino acids. In germline, CDR1 is MGHDK, CDR2 SYGVNS. The CDR3 DNA reads as TGTGCCAGCAGTGGTAGCGGGAGGCGAGGGTTCTTC. Its protein is CASSGSGRRGFF.

This clonotype was seen only a few times. The V and J genes are TRBV5-1 and TRBJ2-3; the D is unclear. The CDR3 contains 14 residues. Germline values: CDR1 SGHRS, CDR2 YFSETQ. Trimming took off 6 bases at V and 0 bases at J, with 11 bases between the two ends. CDR3 region: CASTGSLSTDTQYF. The DNA for the CDR3 is TGCGCCAGCACGGGCAGCCTGAGCACAGATACGCAGTATTTT.

V gene TRBV7-8 combines with J gene TRBJ2-3; tentative D call: TRBD2 (6 bases). This CDR3 is built from 13 residues. Germline loops: CDR1 SGHVS, CDR2 FQNEAQ. V shed 4 bases and J shed 6 bases, with 11 bases lying between them. CDR3 sequence reads: CASSYPAGDTQYF. The CDR3 DNA sequence: TGTGCCAGCAGCTACCCTGCGGGGGATACGCAGTATTTT.

V gene TRBV10-3 combines with J gene TRBJ2-3; the match to TRBD2 covers 13 bases. V was pared by 7 bases and J by 7 bases, with 5 bases of the junction left unmatched. Germline values: CDR1 ENHRY, CDR2 SYGVKD. The CDR3 is 14 residues long. This CDR3 reads CAIMGLAGSYTQYF. In nucleotides, the CDR3 is TGTGCCATCATGGGACTAGCGGGATCATATACGCAGTATTTT.

The chain combines TRBV20-1 with TRBJ2-5; possibly TRBD1 for D (6 bases). The CDR3 extends over 15 amino acids. V gave up 6 bases and J gave up 5 bases, with 22 bases separating them. Germline V gene sequence: CDR1 DFQATT, CDR2 SNEGSKA (reference sequence). The chain's CDR3 is CSAPSLRGEGETQYF. The CDR3 bases are TGCAGTGCCCCAAGTCTCAGGGGAGAGGGGGAGACCCAGTACTTC.

The chain is built from TRBV7-8 and TRBJ2-3; D assignment may be TRBD1 or TRBD2 (5 bases each). The germline CDR1 and CDR2 sequences are SGHVS and FQNEAQ. There are 13 residues in the CDR3. V dropped 5 bases and J dropped 6 bases, with 12 bases sitting between them. The CDR3 is CASSTQWGDTQYF. CDR3 bases: TGTGCCAGCAGCACCCAGTGGGGGGATACGCAGTATTTT. Variable domain in full (rest from reference TRBV7-8 and TRBJ2-3): GAGVSQSPRYKVAKRGQDVALRCDPISGHVSLFWYQQALGQGPEFLTYFQNEAQLDKSGLPSDRFFAERPEGSVSTLKIQRTQQEDSAVYLCASSTQWGDTQYFGPGTRLTVL.

The chain links TRBV12-3 or TRBV12-4 to TRBJ2-1; perhaps TRBD2 as D (6 bases). The CDR3 covers 16 residues. Trimming removed 7 bases at V and 3 bases at J, with 19 bases between. Written as DNA, the CDR3 is TGTGCCAGCACCTTGATCGGGGGAAGGAACTACAATGAGCAGTTCTTC. Translating it yields CASTLIGGRNYNEQFF.

This CDR3 reads CASSGRDGQLNYNEQFF. Written as DNA, the CDR3 is TGTGCCAGCAGTGGGAGGGACGGTCAGCTGAATTACAATGAGCAGTTCTTC. The J gene is TRBJ2-1, the V gene TRBV12-3 or TRBV12-4, with TRBD2 matching over 7 bases. CDR3 size: 17 residues. The V segment lost 5 bases and the J segment 4 bases; nucleotides outside the gene matches: 14.

A remark on this clonotype: One junction end disagrees with the germline gene, perhaps due to a read error. The V call is TRBV6-2 or TRBV6-3, the J call TRBJ2-7; D remains ambiguous. The CDR3 spans 11 residues. Germline CDR1 is MNHEY and CDR2 is SVGEGT. The CDR3 coding sequence is TGTGCCAGCAGTGACTCCTGCGAGCAGTACTTC. It translates to CASSDSCEQYF.

Of note for this clonotype: Germline and junction disagree at one end, which may indicate a read error. This chain links TRBV5-1 with TRBJ2-3; weak D call: TRBD2 (5 bases). The CDR3 runs to 13 residues. CDR1 and CDR2 from the germline V gene are SGHRS and YFSETQ. The DNA for the CDR3 is TGCACCAGCAGCTTGGGAGGCACAGATACGCAGTATTTT. It encodes CTSSLGGTDTQYF.

J is TRBJ2-3 and V is TRBV5-1; a weak D match, TRBD2 (6 bases). The V and J ends lost 0 bases and 4 bases respectively, with 12 bases between them. Germline V lookup: CDR1 SGHRS, CDR2 YFSETQ. The CDR3 runs to 15 residues. CDR3 sequence reads: CASSLGGIEADTQYF. The DNA for the CDR3 is TGCGCCAGCAGCTTGGGCGGGATAGAGGCAGATACGCAGTATTTT. Supplemented by reference TRBV5-1 and TRBJ2-3, the full variable domain reads KAGVTQTPRYLIKTRGQQVTLSCSPISGHRSVSWYQQTPGQGLQFLFEYFSETQRNKGNFPGRFSGRQFSNSRSEMNVSTLELGDSALYLCASSLGGIEADTQYFGPGTRLTVL.

This chain joins TRBV5-1 and TRBJ2-5; 10 bases map to TRBD2. The CDR3 has 15 residues. V lost 0 bases to trimming and J lost 3 bases; unmatched junction nucleotides: 2. Germline loops: CDR1 SGHRS, CDR2 YFSETQ. CDR3 residues: CASSLAGTSEETQYF. DNA for the CDR3: TGCGCCAGCAGCTTGGCCGGGACTAGCGAAGAGACCCAGTACTTC.

J is TRBJ1-6 and V is TRBV28, with D maybe TRBD1 (5 bases). The ends were cut back, 6 bases at V and 3 bases at J, with 12 bases in the middle. CDR3 size: 15 residues. The V gene's germline CDR1 is MDHEN and CDR2 SYDVKM. CDR3 sequence (DNA): TGTGCCAGCAGCGGGACGGCCTTCTATAATTCACCCCTCCACTTT. Residues: CASSGTAFYNSPLHF.